This paragraph reports one T cell receptor beta chain. The data belong to a study of T cell changes during pregnancy in multiple sclerosis. The CDR3 spans 12 residues. CDR1 SGHDN and CDR2 FVKESK come from the germline V gene. V was pared by 3 bases and J by 5 bases, with 7 bases between. Clones were read by immunoSEQ multiplex PCR, and TCRdb kept only the in-frame ones, dropping some. The sample lists roughly 47,000 clones, 80% to 90% occurring once. This TCR was recovered from a female donor with multiple sclerosis, enrolled in a pregnancy study. This sequence joins TRBV14 and TRBJ1-1; D gene uncertain. The source material was CD8+ T cells from peripheral blood mononuclear cells, sampled in the second trimester of pregnancy. This chain's CDR3 is CASSHRWTEAFF. Here the CDR3 DNA reads TGTGCCAGCAGCCATCGGTGGACTGAAGCTTTCTTT.